The rows below give T cell receptor beta chains drawn from one sample of a study of neurological immune-mediated disorders. TCRdb independently ran MiXCR on the 5' RACE reads; one entry per CDR3 protein. The table includes more than 75,000 distinct CDR3 sequences, approximately 5% detected once. Sequencing input: PBMCs. The receptor set was obtained from a woman aged 30 to 39 with multiple sclerosis. The CDR3 runs from the conserved cysteine through the conserved F or W. A D gene is named only where the DNA matches it firmly. Only part of the rows carry a size: once, few, many, or a class if the clone is expanded.

size | J | D | V | DNA | CDR3
many | TRBJ2-5 | - | TRBV20-1 | TGCAGTGCTCCTCGTCCGGGACCCTCGTGGGAGACCCAGTACTTC | CSAPRPGPSWETQYF
- | TRBJ2-3 | TRBD1 | TRBV20-1 | TGCAGTGCTCGTTCCGGGACAGGGTTGGGCACAGATACGCAGTATTTT | CSARSGTGLGTDTQYF
many | TRBJ2-3 | - | TRBV7-2 | TGTGCCAGCAGCTTAATCGAAGAGGATACGCAGTATTTT | CASSLIEEDTQYF
many | TRBJ1-2 | TRBD1 | TRBV18 | TGTGCCAGCTCATCCTCCGACAGGGTCTATGGCTACACCTTC | CASSSSDRVYGYTF
many | TRBJ2-3 | - | TRBV5-1 | TGCGCCAGCAGCTTGACTGGGAAAGGAGATACGCAGTATTTT | CASSLTGKGDTQYF
many | TRBJ2-1 | - | TRBV3-1 | TGTGCCAGCAGCCAAGAAGACGACTCCGATGAGCAGTTCTTC | CASSQEDDSDEQFF
few | TRBJ2-5 | TRBD2 | TRBV20-1 | TGCAGTGCTAGAGCGACTCTAGCGGCCCAAGAGACCCAGTACTTC | CSARATLAAQETQYF
many | TRBJ1-6 | - | TRBV7-8 | TGTGCCAGCAGCCTTGACGGGGGCGGAAATTCACCCCTCCACTTT | CASSLDGGGNSPLHF
few | TRBJ2-3 | - | TRBV5-1 | TGCGCCAGCAGCTTGGCCCGGGGGCCCAGCACAGATACGCAGTATTTT | CASSLARGPSTDTQYF
many | TRBJ2-5 | TRBD2 | TRBV5-6 | TGTGCCAGCAGCTTAGGACCTACGGGGGGGGAAGAGACCCAGTACTTC | CASSLGPTGGEETQYF
many | TRBJ2-3 | - | TRBV6-5 | TGTGCCAGCACAGATTTGGGGGGTAGCACAGATACGCAGTATTTT | CASTDLGGSTDTQYF
many | TRBJ2-1 | - | TRBV27 | TGTGCCAGCAGTTTCGGGAGCTCCTACAATGAGCAGTTCTTC | CASSFGSSYNEQFF
few | TRBJ2-3 | TRBD2 | TRBV7-3 | TGTGCCAGCAGCTCTCCGGGACTAGCGAATACGCAGTATTTT | CASSSPGLANTQYF
few | TRBJ1-5 | - | TRBV21-1 | TGTGCCAGCAGCACCCATTGGCAGCCCCAGCATTTT | CASSTHWQPQHF
many | TRBJ2-3 | TRBD2 | TRBV29-1 | TGCAGCGTGGGACTAGCGACGGCAGATACGCAGTATTTT | CSVGLATADTQYF
many | TRBJ2-1 | - | TRBV12-3/TRBV12-4 | TGTGCCAGCAGTTTGGGGGATAGTGGGCTTGAGCAGTTCTTC | CASSLGDSGLEQFF
many | TRBJ1-4 | - | TRBV5-1 | TGCGCCAGCAGCTCGGACAGCACTAATGAAAAACTGTTTTTT | CASSSDSTNEKLFF